The rows below give T cell receptor beta chains drawn from one sample of a study of shared clonotypes between healthy human individuals. Clones were read by immunoSEQ multiplex PCR, and TCRdb kept only the in-frame ones, dropping some. Among some 2,500,000 clones, 90% to 95% were seen once, and the ten largest hold around 0.4%. The sample was naive CD4+ T cells from PBMCs. These receptors originate from a man aged 18-30 years in good health. Some clones in this sample may be carry-over from other donors' samples. Both conserved end residues are part of each CDR3. A D gene is named only where the DNA matches it firmly. The size field is filled for only some rows; it gives once, few, many or a size class.

j_call clone_size d_call v_call cdr3_nt cdr3_aa
TRBJ2-7 NA NA TRBV7-9 TGTGCCAGCAGCTCCCCTCTCCAGAGCTCCTACGAGCAGTACTTC CASSSPLQSSYEQYF
TRBJ1-5 NA NA TRBV11-2 TGTGCCAGCAGCTTAGTCAGTAGCAATCAGCCCCAGCATTTT CASSLVSSNQPQHF
TRBJ1-2 NA TRBD1 TRBV28 TGTGCCAGCAGTGGGGGGGGACAGCTGAACTATGGCTACACCTTC CASSGGGQLNYGYTF
TRBJ2-5 NA NA TRBV30 TGTGCCTGGAGTACAACAGGGCCTGAGACCCAGTACTTC CAWSTTGPETQYF
TRBJ1-2 NA NA TRBV6-1 TGTGCCAGCACCCCTCGGAGGGGCTATGGCTACACCTTC CASTPRRGYGYTF
TRBJ2-7 NA NA TRBV5-1 TGCGCCAGTTCCCCCTGGGTGGGGGTTTCCTACGAGCAGTACTTC CASSPWVGVSYEQYF
TRBJ1-1 NA NA TRBV5-1 TGCGCCAGCAGCTTGGTCGGGGGTTCGAACACTGAAGCTTTCTTT CASSLVGGSNTEAFF
TRBJ2-7 NA TRBD2 TRBV7-9 TGTGCCAGCAGCTTATCTAGCGGGAGTTACGAGCAGTACTTC CASSLSSGSYEQYF
TRBJ2-2 NA NA TRBV6-4 TGTGCCAGCAGTGTATTACTAGCCGGGGAGCTGTTTTTT CASSVLLAGELFF
TRBJ1-2 once NA TRBV4-1 TGCGCCAGCAGCGTAAGTTCGGGGGCAGGGACCCCTTATGGCTACACCTTC CASSVSSGAGTPYGYTF
TRBJ1-1 NA NA TRBV19 TGTGCCAGTAGTATCGGGGGGGGAACCAAAGCTTTCTTT CASSIGGGTKAFF
TRBJ2-7 NA TRBD1 TRBV18 TGTGCCAGCTCCCCATCCCCGGACAGGGGGCGTCTATACTTC CASSPSPDRGRLYF
TRBJ1-2 NA NA TRBV14 TGTGCCAGCAGCCAAGAAAGTGGCTACACCTTC CASSQESGYTF
TRBJ1-1 NA TRBD1 TRBV19 TGTGCCAGTAGTATAACAGGGGCCGAGGGAGCTTTCTTT CASSITGAEGAFF
TRBJ2-1 NA TRBD2 TRBV27 TGTGCCAGCAGCCCCTGGGAGCGGGACTACAATGAGCAGTTCTTC CASSPWERDYNEQFF
TRBJ2-2 NA TRBD2 TRBV9 TGTGCCAGCAGCGAGGCCCCTAGCGGGAGACTTTTTACTTCGAACACCGGGGAGCTGTTTTTT CASSEAPSGRLFTSNTGELFF
TRBJ1-6 once NA TRBV2 TGTGCCAGCAGAAAGGAAGGCGATTCACCCCTCCACTTT CASRKEGDSPLHF
TRBJ2-3 NA NA TRBV6-5 TGTGCCAGCAGGACGACTAGCACAGATACGCAGTATTTT CASRTTSTDTQYF
TRBJ1-1 few NA TRBV25-1 TGTGCCAGCAGTGATGGGACGAACACTGAAGCTTTCTTT CASSDGTNTEAFF
TRBJ1-2 NA NA TRBV20-1 TGCAGTGCTAGAGACCGAGCTGGCTACACCTTC CSARDRAGYTF
TRBJ1-1 once TRBD1 TRBV6-5 TGTGCCAGCACAAACAGGGGTATGAACACTGAAGCTTTCTTT CASTNRGMNTEAFF
TRBJ1-1 NA NA TRBV2 TGTGCCAGCAGTGAGCAGGGTCAGGGAGCTTTCTTT CASSEQGQGAFF
TRBJ1-4 NA NA TRBV5-1 TGCGCCAGCAGCTTCCAGGGGCTAGCAACTAATGAAAAACTGTTTTTT CASSFQGLATNEKLFF
TRBJ2-5 NA TRBD2 TRBV27 TGTGCCAGCAGTCGGGGACTAGCGGGAGGACAGACCCAGTACTTC CASSRGLAGGQTQYF
TRBJ1-1 once NA TRBV6-1 TGTGCCAGCAGCTCCGACAGAACCTTCACTGAAGCTTTCTTT CASSSDRTFTEAFF
TRBJ2-1 NA NA TRBV7-8 TGTGCCAGCAGCTTAGACGGGGGAGCCTACAATGAGCAGTTCTTC CASSLDGGAYNEQFF
TRBJ1-5 NA NA TRBV19 TGTGCCAGTAGTAGACTACAGGGACCGTATTATAGCAATCAGCCCCAGCATTTT CASSRLQGPYYSNQPQHF
TRBJ2-1 NA TRBD2 TRBV5-1 TGCGCCAGCACCACTAGCGGGTGGTACAATGAGCAGTTCTTC CASTTSGWYNEQFF
TRBJ2-3 NA NA TRBV6-5 TGTGCCAGCAGATTCGGACACCACACAGATACGCAGTATTTT CASRFGHHTDTQYF
TRBJ1-6 NA NA TRBV5-4 TGTGCCAGCGCAGGGGAGGTAAATTCACCCCTCCACTTT CASAGEVNSPLHF
TRBJ2-1 NA NA TRBV29-1 TGCAGCGTTGCCGGCGGAACCCACTCCTACAATGAGCAGTTCTTC CSVAGGTHSYNEQFF
TRBJ1-1 NA TRBD1 TRBV11-2 TGTGCCAGCAGCTCCGAGCGCGCCTGGACAGGGAGGGGTAGTGTTGGAGCTTTCTTT CASSSERAWTGRGSVGAFF
TRBJ2-2 NA TRBD1 TRBV9 TGTGCCAGCAGCGCCCGGACAGGGGCGAACACCGGGGAGCTGTTTTTT CASSARTGANTGELFF
TRBJ2-5 NA TRBD2 TRBV14 TGTGCCAGCAGCCGGGGGACTAGCGGGTCTCTTCCCCAGTACTTC CASSRGTSGSLPQYF
TRBJ2-5 NA NA TRBV7-9 TGTGCCAGCAGCGGGGGGGGCGAGACCCAGTACTTC CASSGGGETQYF
TRBJ1-1 NA NA TRBV25-1 TGTGCCCGCAGGACCGCCACTGAAGCTTTCTTT CARRTATEAFF
TRBJ1-1 NA NA TRBV20-1 TGCAGCGTAACTAGGGGCACTGAAGCTTTCTTT CSVTRGTEAFF
TRBJ1-2 NA TRBD1 TRBV14 TGTGCCAGCAGCTCTCGACAGGGCGAGGGCTACACCTTC CASSSRQGEGYTF
TRBJ1-2 NA TRBD1 TRBV7-9 TGTGCCAGCAGCCTCCGGACAGGGGAAAGCTACACCTTC CASSLRTGESYTF
TRBJ2-7 NA NA TRBV30 TGTGCCTGGACTGGGGTCGAGGAGCAGTACTTC CAWTGVEEQYF
TRBJ1-6 NA NA TRBV4-2 TGTGCCAGCAGCCATTCCCGGGGAGGGGAGAATTCACCCCTCCACTTT CASSHSRGGENSPLHF
TRBJ2-7 NA TRBD2 TRBV7-2 TGTGCCAGCAGCTCCCGGACTAGCGGGCCCTACGAGCAGTACTTC CASSSRTSGPYEQYF
TRBJ2-7 NA NA TRBV11-3 TGTGCCAGCAGCAGAGGGAGTCAGAGCTCCTACGAGCAGTACTTC CASSRGSQSSYEQYF